What follows describes a single T cell receptor (beta chain). Sequenced by immunoSEQ multiplex PCR; TCRdb stores in-frame clones only, minus some. The sample lists 70,000 to 95,000 clones, about 86% occurring once. Germline V gives CDR1 SNHLY, CDR2 FYNNEI. V lost 4 bases, J lost 6 bases, and 3 bases lay in between. The CDR3 is 10 residues long. This entry comes from a study of OX40 agonist ivuxolimab in advanced cancers. The V call is TRBV2, the J call TRBJ1-2; D ambiguous. This clonotype was sampled from an adult with an advanced solid tumor such as melanoma, head and neck, liver or kidney cancer. The sequenced sample was CD4+ or CD8+ T cells sorted from blood, obtained in a trial of the OX40 agonist ivuxolimab. The CDR3 loop reads CASSVNGYTF. The CDR3, as DNA: TGTGCCAGCAGTGTAAATGGCTACACCTTC.